Sequencing of this TCR beta chain was carried out in a study of blood T cell repertoires in COVID-19. The wider study: The study drew acute and convalescent COVID-19 samples from the United States, Italy and Spain.

In germline, CDR1 is MDHEN, CDR2 SYDVKM. Between the trimmed V and J ends, which lost 6 bases and 2 bases, there was a span of 23 bases. The CDR3 spans 17 residues. The protocol was immunoSEQ multiplex PCR, while the TCRdb copy is restricted to in-frame clones and leaves out a portion. The data contain 95,000 to 120,000 clones, over 80% of them singletons. This TCR was sampled from a woman in her 70s with acute or convalescent COVID-19. Specimen: peripheral blood. The chain joins TRBV28 to TRBJ2-7, with TRBD1 as a possible D gene (5 bases). The CDR3 DNA reads as TGTGCCAGCAGACCGATAGGGCTAGGGGCTTCTGCCTACGAGCAGTACTTC. Amino acid sequence: CASRPIGLGASAYEQYF.